A single sample gave rise to the 29 T cell receptor beta chains below, sequenced in a study of blood T cell repertoires in COVID-19. The protocol was immunoSEQ multiplex PCR, while the TCRdb copy is restricted to in-frame clones and leaves out a portion. Of over 140,000 clones listed, 80% to 85% are singletons. Sequenced material: peripheral blood. All receptors derive from a woman aged 60-70 years with acute or convalescent COVID-19.

The V and J genes are TRBV15 and TRBJ2-1, with D perhaps TRBD2 (5 bases). The germline CDR1 and CDR2 sequences are LNHNV and YYDKDF (reference sequence). Trimming pared 1 base from V and 7 bases from J, leaving 8 bases between. The CDR3 consists of 13 residues. The CDR3 region is CATSRGVANEQFF. The CDR3 DNA follows: TGTGCCACCAGCAGAGGGGTAGCGAATGAGCAGTTCTTC.

The chain uses TRBV9 and TRBJ1-1, with D possibly matching TRBD1 (5 bases). Per the germline V gene, CDR1 is SGDLS and CDR2 is YYNGEE. The CDR3 extends over 15 amino acids. With 4 bases removed from V and 0 bases from J, the gap between germline ends came to 13 bases. CDR3 DNA sequence: TGTGCCAGCAGCTTCTGGGGGGACCTGAACACTGAAGCTTTCTTT. This translates into CASSFWGDLNTEAFF.

The chain carries TRBV28 and TRBJ2-7; 8 bases fit TRBD2. The V and J ends lost 8 bases and 4 bases, in that order; junction bases with no gene match: 7. CDR3 length equals 13 residues. Germline assignment: CDR1 MDHEN and CDR2 SYDVKM. DNA for the CDR3: TGTGCCAGCCGAGTTAGCGGGATGTACGAGCAGTACTTC. Its protein product is CASRVSGMYEQYF.

V is TRBV29-1 and J is TRBJ1-3; D not certain. Germline CDR1 reads SQVTM; CDR2 reads ANQGSEA. There are 12 residues in the CDR3. Trimming pared 4 bases from V and 0 bases from J, leaving 4 bases between. The CDR3 spells CSVAVSGNTIYF. CDR3 sequence (DNA): TGCAGCGTTGCGGTCTCTGGAAACACCATATATTTT.

The CDR3 here is CASSYAGQGGTIYF. In nucleotides, the CDR3 is TGTGCCAGCAGTTACGCCGGACAGGGAGGCACCATATATTTT. This chain uses TRBV6-2 or TRBV6-3 with TRBJ1-3; the match to TRBD1 covers 8 bases. Unmatched junction bases numbered 6, after V lost 2 bases and J lost 9 bases. Germline V gene sequence: CDR1 MNHEY, CDR2 SVGEGT. The CDR3 contains 14 residues.

This clone was found once. The chain links TRBV7-8 to TRBJ2-7; 8 bases map to TRBD1. Germline lookup yields CDR1 SGHVS and CDR2 FQNEAQ. The CDR3 covers 14 residues. The V and J ends lost 6 bases and 4 bases, in that order; junction bases with no gene match: 8. CDR3 region: CASRRQGSRYEQYF. DNA for the CDR3: TGTGCCAGCAGACGACAGGGGAGTAGGTACGAGCAGTACTTC.

The V gene is TRBV6-4, the J gene TRBJ2-3; D call uncertain. Between the trimmed V and J ends, which lost 2 bases and 0 bases, there was a span of 3 bases. From germline, CDR1 is MRHNA and CDR2 SNTAGT. This CDR3 has 13 residues. CDR3 amino acids: CASSDRSTDTQYF. The CDR3 DNA follows: TGTGCCAGCAGTGACCGGAGCACAGATACGCAGTATTTT.

The chain joins TRBV6-1 to TRBJ1-5; possible D gene TRBD1, 5 bases. The CDR3 is 16 residues long. The V end was cut by 1 base, the J end by 6 bases, with 16 bases between. Germline CDR1 MNHNS, CDR2 SASEGT. This chain's CDR3 is CASSEVRTGVPQPQHF. The CDR3 region has the DNA TGTGCCAGCAGTGAAGTAAGAACAGGCGTCCCTCAGCCCCAGCATTTT.

The V and J genes are TRBV28 and TRBJ1-4; no firm D call. The germline CDR1 and CDR2 sequences are MDHEN and SYDVKM. Trimming removed 2 bases at V and 4 bases at J, with 5 bases between. The CDR3 has 13 amino acids. The CDR3 reads CASSLGGNEKLFF. The CDR3 DNA reads as TGTGCCAGCAGTTTAGGCGGTAATGAAAAACTGTTTTTT.

The rearrangement uses TRBV28 and TRBJ1-2; a possible D gene is TRBD1 (5 bases). The germline gives CDR1 MDHEN, CDR2 SYDVKM. This CDR3 comprises 14 residues. Trimming stripped 3 bases from V and 2 bases from J, with 10 bases between. CDR3 loop: CASSFSGYNYGYTF. In DNA form, the CDR3 reads TGTGCCAGCAGTTTTTCAGGGTACAACTATGGCTACACCTTC.

The chain uses TRBV28 and TRBJ1-2; no firm D call. V lost 8 bases and J lost 5, with 12 bases in between. The CDR3 is made up of 12 amino acids. Germline V gives CDR1 MDHEN, CDR2 SYDVKM. CDR3 DNA sequence: TGTGCCAGCTCCCGAGGGCTATATGGCTACACCTTC. Amino acids: CASSRGLYGYTF.

The chain recombines TRBV29-1 with TRBJ1-1; D is uncertain. The V and J ends lost 3 bases and 11 bases respectively, with 13 bases between them. This CDR3 is built from 11 residues. CDR1 is SQVTM, CDR2 ANQGSEA, per germline. The CDR3 reads CSVDIIHAAFF. The CDR3 nucleotides read TGCAGCGTTGACATAATCCATGCGGCTTTCTTT.

This sequence joins TRBV11-2 and TRBJ2-7, with 8 bases aligning to TRBD1. The V gene end was trimmed by 5 bases and the J gene end by 7 bases; junction bases not matched to a gene: 13. CDR1 is SGHAT and CDR2 is FQNNGV in the germline V gene. This CDR3 is built from 15 residues. CDR3 nucleotides: TGTGCCAGCAGCCGGACAGGGAGCCCCGGGGGAGAGCAGTACTTC. It translates to CASSRTGSPGGEQYF.

The V and J genes are TRBV7-3 and TRBJ1-1; 9 bases are a match to TRBD1. Looked up from germline, CDR1 is SGHTA and CDR2 is FQGTGA. V lost 5 bases and J lost 4; bases outside the gene matches: 11. The CDR3 spans 16 residues. In nucleotides, the CDR3 is TGTGCCAGCAGCCTGACGAATGACAGGGGGGCCACTGAAGCTTTCTTT. This codes for CASSLTNDRGATEAFF.

CDR3 region: CASSPPRRRTYNSPLHF. The DNA of the CDR3 is TGCGCCAGCAGCCCCCCCCGCCGCAGGACCTATAATTCACCCCTCCACTTT. The rearrangement uses TRBV4-1 and TRBJ1-6; no clear D. The germline V gene encodes CDR1 MGHRA and CDR2 YSYEKL. Trimming pared 4 bases from V and 2 bases from J, leaving 15 bases between. CDR3 length: 17 residues.

V is TRBV2 and J is TRBJ2-7; TRBD2 aligns across 8 bases. Germline-derived CDR1 and CDR2 are SNHLY and FYNNEI. The V segment lost 6 bases and the J segment 3 bases; nucleotides outside the gene matches: 7. The CDR3 covers 14 residues. CDR3 region: CASSLIAGNYEQYF. In DNA, the CDR3 is TGTGCCAGCAGCTTGATAGCGGGAAACTACGAGCAGTACTTC.

The genes are TRBV5-6 and TRBJ2-1; D is undetermined. The germline V gene has CDR1 SGHDT and CDR2 YYEEEE. Trimming stripped 2 bases from V and 6 bases from J, with 9 bases between. The CDR3 consists of 13 residues. The CDR3 DNA is TGTGCCAGCAGCTTCTTGGCGGCCAATGAGCAGTTCTTC. It is translated as CASSFLAANEQFF. Looking up the rest from reference TRBV5-6 and TRBJ2-1 gives the full variable domain: DAGVTQSPTHLIKTRGQQVTLRCSPKSGHDTVSWYQQALGQGPQFIFQYYEEEERQRGNFPDRFSGHQFPNYSSELNVNALLLGDSALYLCASSFLAANEQFFGPGTRLTVL.

This clone has more than one count but fewer than ten. V gene TRBV28 combines with J gene TRBJ2-5; 10 positions match TRBD2. Trimming at V came to 6 bases and at J to 4 bases, leaving 8 bases not matched to a gene. Germline V CDR1 and CDR2: MDHEN, SYDVKM. The CDR3 totals 15 residues. CDR3 residues: CASRQGAGGGETQYF. The CDR3 DNA follows: TGTGCCAGCAGGCAGGGAGCGGGAGGGGGAGAGACCCAGTACTTC.

V is TRBV28 and J is TRBJ2-1; TRBD2 aligns across 10 bases. From germline, CDR1 is MDHEN and CDR2 SYDVKM. Germline trimming cut 3 bases from V and 5 bases from J; bases unmatched to any gene: 19. The length of the CDR3 is 20 residues. In nucleotides, the CDR3 is TGTGCCAGCAGTTTGCACCGGGACAGGCGGCTAGCGGGAGCTCACAATGAGCAGTTCTTC. Its protein product is CASSLHRDRRLAGAHNEQFF.

The chain couples TRBV5-1 to TRBJ2-7; no clear D gene. The V gene's germline CDR1 is SGHRS and CDR2 YFSETQ. Trimming left V 0 bases short and J 11 bases short, with 15 bases between. The CDR3 is 13 amino acids. The CDR3 DNA reads TGCGCCAGCAGCTTGGGAGGAGACGACGGCAAGTACTTC. Encoded protein: CASSLGGDDGKYF. The full variable domain, with the rest looked up from reference TRBV5-1 and TRBJ2-7, is KAGVTQTPRYLIKTRGQQVTLSCSPISGHRSVSWYQQTPGQGLQFLFEYFSETQRNKGNFPGRFSGRQFSNSRSEMNVSTLELGDSALYLCASSLGGDDGKYFGPGTRLTVT.

This chain uses TRBV18 with TRBJ1-1, with 8 bases lining up with TRBD1. The CDR3 has 13 amino acids. The germline CDR1 and CDR2 sequences are KGHSH and LQKENI. The J segment lost 8 bases and the V segment lost 3 bases, leaving 5 bases of the junction unmatched. CDR3 DNA sequence: TGTGCCAGCTCACCGGGGACAGGATCGGAAGCTTTCTTT. Translating gives CASSPGTGSEAFF.

The chain links TRBV10-3 to TRBJ1-3; D uncertain. Trimming took off 4 bases at V and 4 bases at J, with 11 bases between the two ends. This CDR3 has 14 residues. Germline V gene lookup returns CDR1 ENHRY and CDR2 SYGVKD. CDR3 in DNA: TGTGCCATCAGTGGTTCGCGGGCGGGAAACACCATATATTTT. Its translation is CAISGSRAGNTIYF.

This clone was recorded only once. The chain's CDR3 is CASSEYGLAGRLNEQFF. DNA for the CDR3: TGTGCCAGCAGTGAATATGGGCTAGCGGGGAGGCTCAATGAGCAGTTCTTC. The chain combines TRBV25-1 with TRBJ2-1, with 9 bases identical to TRBD2. This CDR3 region has 17 residues. Germline trimming cut 0 bases from V and 6 bases from J; bases unmatched to any gene: 9. The V gene's germline CDR1 is MGHDK and CDR2 SYGVNS.

This chain uses TRBV6-5 with TRBJ1-2, with 8 nucleotides matching TRBD1. The trim removed 4 bases at V and 3 bases at J, leaving 10 bases unmatched. The germline CDR1 and CDR2 sequences are MNHEY and SVGAGI. The CDR3 is 16 amino acids. The CDR3 region is CASSWLHGQGDYGYTF. In DNA form, the CDR3 reads TGTGCCAGCAGTTGGCTCCATGGACAGGGCGACTATGGCTACACCTTC.

This clone was picked up a small number of times. J is TRBJ1-1 and V is TRBV10-1; D is perhaps TRBD1 (5 bases). This CDR3 is 13 amino acids long. Germline loops: CDR1 WNHNN, CDR2 SYGVQD (reference sequence). The germline V and J ends were trimmed by 4 bases and 1 base, with 7 bases remaining between them. The CDR3 spells CASSGGQNTEAFF. The CDR3 coding sequence is TGCGCCAGCAGTGGAGGACAGAACACTGAAGCTTTCTTT.

The chain couples TRBV28 to TRBJ1-6, with a weak D call TRBD1 (6 bases). The length of the CDR3 is 13 residues. V was pared by 6 bases and J by 9 bases, with 12 bases between. CDR1 and CDR2 (germline): MDHEN, SYDVKM. In nucleotides, the CDR3 is TGTGCCAGCAGGGCAGGGGTCCCTTCACCCCTCCACTTT. This sequence encodes CASRAGVPSPLHF.

V and J are TRBV21-1 and TRBJ1-2; the table's D call, TRBD1, has no DNA check behind it. TRBV21-1 is listed as a pseudogene. The length of the CDR3 is 22 residues. This CDR3 is CASSTLKGGQVGQEVGPYGYTF. The CDR3 nucleotides read TGTGCCAGCAGCACCCTGAAGGGGGGACAGGTAGGTCAAGAGGTTGGCCCCTATGGCTACACCTTC.

This chain links TRBV18 with TRBJ2-7, with D possibly TRBD2 on 5 matching bases. The germline gives CDR1 KGHSH, CDR2 LQKENI. The CDR3 is 13 residues long. V was shortened by 3 bases and J by 5 bases, with 11 bases between the two germline ends. The CDR3 coding sequence is TGTGCCAGCTCACCGTCGGGGAGCAACGAGCAGTACTTC. It encodes CASSPSGSNEQYF.

This rearrangement joins TRBV19 to TRBJ2-5; 14 bases line up with TRBD2. The CDR3 consists of 17 residues. The V segment lost 6 bases and the J segment 0 bases; nucleotides outside the gene matches: 6. CDR1 and CDR2 (germline): LNHDA, SQIVND (reference sequence). CDR3 residues: CASSPGTSGSNQETQYF. CDR3 nucleotide sequence: TGTGCCAGTAGCCCGGGGACTAGCGGGAGTAACCAAGAGACCCAGTACTTC.